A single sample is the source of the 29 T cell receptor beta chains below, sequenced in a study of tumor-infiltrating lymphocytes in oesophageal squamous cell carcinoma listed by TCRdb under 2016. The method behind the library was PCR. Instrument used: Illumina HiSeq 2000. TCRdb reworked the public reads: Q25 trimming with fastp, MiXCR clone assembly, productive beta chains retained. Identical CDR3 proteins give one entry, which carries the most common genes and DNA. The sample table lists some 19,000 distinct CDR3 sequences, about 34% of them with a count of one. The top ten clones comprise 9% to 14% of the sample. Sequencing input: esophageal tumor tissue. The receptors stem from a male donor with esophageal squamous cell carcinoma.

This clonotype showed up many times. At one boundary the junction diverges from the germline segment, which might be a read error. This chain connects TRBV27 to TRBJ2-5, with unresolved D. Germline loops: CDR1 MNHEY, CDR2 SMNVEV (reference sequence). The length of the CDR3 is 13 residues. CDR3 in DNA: TGTGCCACCAGTCGGGTCCGGGCGGAGACCCAGTACTTC. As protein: CATSRVRAETQYF.

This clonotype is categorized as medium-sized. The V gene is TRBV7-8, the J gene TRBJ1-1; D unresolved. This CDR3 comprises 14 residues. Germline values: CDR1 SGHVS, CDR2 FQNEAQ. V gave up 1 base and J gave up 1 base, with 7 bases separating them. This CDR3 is CASSLVAGNTEAFF. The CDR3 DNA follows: TGTGCCAGCAGCTTAGTAGCAGGGAACACTGAAGCTTTCTTT.

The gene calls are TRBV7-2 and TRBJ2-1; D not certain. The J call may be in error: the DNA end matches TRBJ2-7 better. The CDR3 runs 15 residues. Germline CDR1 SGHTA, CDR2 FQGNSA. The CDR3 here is CASTLSWARTYEQYF. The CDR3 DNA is TGTGCCAGCACCCTCTCATGGGCGAGAACCTACGAGCAGTACTTC.

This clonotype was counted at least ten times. CDR3 nucleotides: TGTGCCAGCAGGCGGACAGGGGGTTTCAACTACGAGCAGTACTTC. Its protein product is CASRRTGGFNYEQYF. The chain combines TRBV12-3 or TRBV12-4 with TRBJ2-7; 10 bases are shared with TRBD1. The junction had 8 bases not matched to a gene; V was cut back by 6 bases and J by 3 bases. The CDR3 has 15 residues.

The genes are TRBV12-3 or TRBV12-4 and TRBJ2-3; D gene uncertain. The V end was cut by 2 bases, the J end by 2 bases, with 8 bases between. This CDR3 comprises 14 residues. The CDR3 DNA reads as TGTGCCAGCAGTTTATCCCGAAACACAGATACGCAGTATTTT. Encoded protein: CASSLSRNTDTQYF.

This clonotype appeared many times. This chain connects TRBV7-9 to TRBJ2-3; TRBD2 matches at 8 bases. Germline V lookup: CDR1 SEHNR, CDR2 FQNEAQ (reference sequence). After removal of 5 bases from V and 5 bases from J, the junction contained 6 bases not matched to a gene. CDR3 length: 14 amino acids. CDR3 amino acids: CASSLGLAGDTQYF. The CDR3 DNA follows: TGTGCCAGCAGCCTTGGACTAGCAGGAGATACGCAGTATTTT. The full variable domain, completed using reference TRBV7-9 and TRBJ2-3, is DTGVSQNPRHKITKRGQNVTFRCDPISEHNRLYWYRQTLGQGPEFLTYFQNEAQLEKSRLLSDRFSAERPKGSFSTLEIQRTEQGDSAMYLCASSLGLAGDTQYFGPGTRLTVL.

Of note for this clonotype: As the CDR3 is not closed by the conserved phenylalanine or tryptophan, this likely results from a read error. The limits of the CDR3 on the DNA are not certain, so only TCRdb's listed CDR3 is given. The CDR3 spells CAMGQGAYEQYFGN. The chain employs TRBV6-1 and TRBJ2-1; the table names TRBD1, a call not compared with the DNA. CDR1 is MNHNS and CDR2 is SASEGT in the germline V gene. The CDR3 sequence runs 14 residues, both termini included.

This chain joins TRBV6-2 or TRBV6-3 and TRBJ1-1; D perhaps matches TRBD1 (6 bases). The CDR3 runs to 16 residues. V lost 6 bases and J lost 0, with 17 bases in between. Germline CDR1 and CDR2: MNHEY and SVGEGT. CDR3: CASRPGQTSVNTEAFF. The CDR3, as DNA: TGTGCCAGCAGACCGGGACAAACATCCGTGAACACTGAAGCTTTCTTT.

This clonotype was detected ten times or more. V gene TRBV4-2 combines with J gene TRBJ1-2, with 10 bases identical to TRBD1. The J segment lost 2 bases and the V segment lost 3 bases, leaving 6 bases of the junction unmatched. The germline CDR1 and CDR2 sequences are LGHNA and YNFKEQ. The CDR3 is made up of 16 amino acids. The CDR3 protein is CASSQAGQGENYGYTF. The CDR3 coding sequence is TGTGCCAGCAGCCAGGCTGGACAGGGGGAAAACTATGGCTACACCTTC.

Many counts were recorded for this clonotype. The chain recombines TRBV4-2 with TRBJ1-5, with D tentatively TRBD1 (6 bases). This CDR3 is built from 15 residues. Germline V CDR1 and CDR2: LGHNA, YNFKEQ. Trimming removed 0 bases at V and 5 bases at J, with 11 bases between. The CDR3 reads CASSQDRGAHQPQHF. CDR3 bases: TGTGCCAGCAGCCAAGACAGGGGTGCGCATCAGCCCCAGCATTTT.

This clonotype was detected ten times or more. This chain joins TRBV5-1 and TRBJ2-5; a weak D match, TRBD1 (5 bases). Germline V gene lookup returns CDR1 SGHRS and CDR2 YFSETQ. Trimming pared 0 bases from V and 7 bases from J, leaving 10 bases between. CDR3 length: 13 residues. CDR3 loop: CASSLEGAGTQYF. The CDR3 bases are TGCGCCAGCAGCTTGGAAGGGGCCGGGACCCAGTACTTC.

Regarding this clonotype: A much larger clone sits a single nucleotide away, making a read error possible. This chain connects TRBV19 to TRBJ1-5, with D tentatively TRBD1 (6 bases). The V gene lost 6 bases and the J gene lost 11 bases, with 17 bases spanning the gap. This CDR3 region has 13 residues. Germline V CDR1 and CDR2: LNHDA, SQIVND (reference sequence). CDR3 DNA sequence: TGTGCCAGTAGACCCGGGACAAGGGGCGCCCAGCATTTT. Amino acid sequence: CASRPGTRGAQHF.

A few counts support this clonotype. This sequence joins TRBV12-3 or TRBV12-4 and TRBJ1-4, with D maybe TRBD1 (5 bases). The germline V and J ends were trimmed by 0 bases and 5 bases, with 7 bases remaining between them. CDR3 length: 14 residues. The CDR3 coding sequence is TGTGCCAGCAGTTTAGCGGGGGGGAATGAAAAACTGTTTTTT. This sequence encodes CASSLAGGNEKLFF.

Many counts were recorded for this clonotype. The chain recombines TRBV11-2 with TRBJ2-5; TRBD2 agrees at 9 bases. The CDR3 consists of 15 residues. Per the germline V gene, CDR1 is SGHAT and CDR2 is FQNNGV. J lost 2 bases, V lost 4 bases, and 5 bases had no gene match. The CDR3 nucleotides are TGTGCCAGCAGCTCCTCTAGCGGGGCACAAGAGACCCAGTACTTC. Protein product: CASSSSSGAQETQYF.

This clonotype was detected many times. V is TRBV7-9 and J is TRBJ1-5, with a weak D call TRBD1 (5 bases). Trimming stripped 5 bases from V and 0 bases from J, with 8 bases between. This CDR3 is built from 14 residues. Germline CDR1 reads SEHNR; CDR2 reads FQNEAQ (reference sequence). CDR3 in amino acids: CASSPGTSNQPQHF. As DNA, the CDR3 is TGTGCCAGCAGCCCAGGGACTAGCAATCAGCCCCAGCATTTT.

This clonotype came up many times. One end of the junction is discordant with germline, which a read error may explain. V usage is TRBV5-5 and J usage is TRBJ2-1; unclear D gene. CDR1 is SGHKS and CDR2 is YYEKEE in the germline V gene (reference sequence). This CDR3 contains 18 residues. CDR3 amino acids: CASSLDGRRSIDNSPLHF. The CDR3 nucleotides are TGTGCCAGCAGCTTGGACGGCAGGCGTTCGATAGATAATTCACCCCTCCACTTC. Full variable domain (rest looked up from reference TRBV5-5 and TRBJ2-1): DAGVTQSPTHLIKTRGQQVTLRCSPISGHKSVSWYQQVLGQGPQFIFQYYEKEERGRGNFPDRFSARQFPNYSSELNVNALLLGDSALYLCASSLDGRRSIDNSPLHFGPGTRLTVL.

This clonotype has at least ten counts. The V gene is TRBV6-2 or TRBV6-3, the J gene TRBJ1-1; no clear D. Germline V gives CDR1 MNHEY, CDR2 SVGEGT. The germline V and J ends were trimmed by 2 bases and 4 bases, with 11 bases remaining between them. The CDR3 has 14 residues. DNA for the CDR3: TGTGCCAGCAGTTACCCCGCAAGGGTCACTGAAGCTTTCTTT. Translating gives CASSYPARVTEAFF.

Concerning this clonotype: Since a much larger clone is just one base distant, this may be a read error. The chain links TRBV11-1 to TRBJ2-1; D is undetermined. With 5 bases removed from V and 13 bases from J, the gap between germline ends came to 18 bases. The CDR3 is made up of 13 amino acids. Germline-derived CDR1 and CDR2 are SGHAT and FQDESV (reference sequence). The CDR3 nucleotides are TGTGCCAGCAGCGTAGGATTTCAAGAGACCCAGTTCTTC. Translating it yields CASSVGFQETQFF.

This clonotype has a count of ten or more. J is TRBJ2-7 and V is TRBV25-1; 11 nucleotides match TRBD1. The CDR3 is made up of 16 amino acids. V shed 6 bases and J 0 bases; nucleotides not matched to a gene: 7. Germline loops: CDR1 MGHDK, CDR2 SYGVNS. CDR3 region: CASSGGQGVSSYEQYF. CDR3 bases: TGTGCCAGCAGCGGGGGACAGGGGGTTAGCTCCTACGAGCAGTACTTC.

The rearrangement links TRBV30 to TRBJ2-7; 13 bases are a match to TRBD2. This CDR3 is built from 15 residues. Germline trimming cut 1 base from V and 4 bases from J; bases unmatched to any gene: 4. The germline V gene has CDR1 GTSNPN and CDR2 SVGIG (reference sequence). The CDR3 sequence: CAWSGGTSGKYEQYF. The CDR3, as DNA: TGTGCCTGGAGTGGGGGGACTAGCGGGAAATACGAGCAGTACTTC.

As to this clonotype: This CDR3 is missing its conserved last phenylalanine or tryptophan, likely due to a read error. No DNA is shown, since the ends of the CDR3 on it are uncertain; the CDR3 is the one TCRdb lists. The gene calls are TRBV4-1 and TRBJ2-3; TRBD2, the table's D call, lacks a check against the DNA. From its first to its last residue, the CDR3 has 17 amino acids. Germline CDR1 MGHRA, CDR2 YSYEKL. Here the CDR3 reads CASKVKGPYTMATPSVR.

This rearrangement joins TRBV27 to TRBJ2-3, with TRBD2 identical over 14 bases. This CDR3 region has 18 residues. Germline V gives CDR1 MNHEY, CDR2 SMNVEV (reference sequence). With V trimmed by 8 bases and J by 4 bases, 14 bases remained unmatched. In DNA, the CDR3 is TGTGCCAGCCGACTAGCGGGAGGGCCCTTTTTATTGGCAGATACGCAGTATTTT. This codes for CASRLAGGPFLLADTQYF.

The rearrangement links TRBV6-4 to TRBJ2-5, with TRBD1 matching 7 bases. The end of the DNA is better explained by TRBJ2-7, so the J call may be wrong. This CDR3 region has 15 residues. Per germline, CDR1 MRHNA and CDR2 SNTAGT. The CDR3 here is CASSRYTGVGYEQYF. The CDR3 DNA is TGTGCCAGCAGTCGGTATACAGGGGTCGGCTACGAGCAGTACTTC.

CDR3 in DNA: TGTGCCAGCAGCTGGGTAGGGAGCTCCTACAATGAGCAGTTCTTC. Its translation: CASSWVGSSYNEQFF. The chain employs TRBV11-2 and TRBJ2-1; tentative D call: TRBD2 (5 bases). Germline CDR1 reads SGHAT; CDR2 reads FQNNGV. Trimming stripped 4 bases from V and 0 bases from J, with 10 bases between. The CDR3 sequence is 15 residues long.

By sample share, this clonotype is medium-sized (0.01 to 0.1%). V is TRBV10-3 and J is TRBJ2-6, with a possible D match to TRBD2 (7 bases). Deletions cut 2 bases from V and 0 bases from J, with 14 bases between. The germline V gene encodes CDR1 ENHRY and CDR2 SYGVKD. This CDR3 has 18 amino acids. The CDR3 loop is CAISEPRGGGSGANVLTF. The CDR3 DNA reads TGTGCCATCAGTGAGCCCCGCGGGGGCGGCTCTGGGGCCAACGTCCTGACTTTC.

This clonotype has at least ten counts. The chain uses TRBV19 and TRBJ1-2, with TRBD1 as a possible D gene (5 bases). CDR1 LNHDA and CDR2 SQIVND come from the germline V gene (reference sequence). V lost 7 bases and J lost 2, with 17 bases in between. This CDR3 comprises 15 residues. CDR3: CASTNRPEGNYGYTF. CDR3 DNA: TGTGCCAGTACCAACCGTCCAGAGGGGAACTATGGCTACACCTTC.

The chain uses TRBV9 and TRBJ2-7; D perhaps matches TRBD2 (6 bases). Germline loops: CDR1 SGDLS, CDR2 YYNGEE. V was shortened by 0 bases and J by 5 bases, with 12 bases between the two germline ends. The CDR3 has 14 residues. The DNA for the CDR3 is TGTGCCAGCAGCGTAGGGCCAGGGAGGCACGAGCAGTACTTC. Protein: CASSVGPGRHEQYF.

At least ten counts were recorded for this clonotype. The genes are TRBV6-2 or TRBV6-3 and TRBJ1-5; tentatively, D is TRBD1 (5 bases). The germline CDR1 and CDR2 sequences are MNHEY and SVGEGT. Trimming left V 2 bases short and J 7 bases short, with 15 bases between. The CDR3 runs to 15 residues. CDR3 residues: CASSYAPDTSQPQHF. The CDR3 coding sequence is TGTGCCAGCAGTTACGCCCCGGACACTTCGCAGCCCCAGCATTTT.

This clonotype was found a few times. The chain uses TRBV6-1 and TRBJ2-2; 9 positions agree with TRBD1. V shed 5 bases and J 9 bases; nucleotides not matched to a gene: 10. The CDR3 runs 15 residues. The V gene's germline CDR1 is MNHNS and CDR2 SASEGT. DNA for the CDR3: TGTGCCAGCAGTTTCTGGACAGGGGTGGATAGGGAGCTGTTTTTT. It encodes CASSFWTGVDRELFF.